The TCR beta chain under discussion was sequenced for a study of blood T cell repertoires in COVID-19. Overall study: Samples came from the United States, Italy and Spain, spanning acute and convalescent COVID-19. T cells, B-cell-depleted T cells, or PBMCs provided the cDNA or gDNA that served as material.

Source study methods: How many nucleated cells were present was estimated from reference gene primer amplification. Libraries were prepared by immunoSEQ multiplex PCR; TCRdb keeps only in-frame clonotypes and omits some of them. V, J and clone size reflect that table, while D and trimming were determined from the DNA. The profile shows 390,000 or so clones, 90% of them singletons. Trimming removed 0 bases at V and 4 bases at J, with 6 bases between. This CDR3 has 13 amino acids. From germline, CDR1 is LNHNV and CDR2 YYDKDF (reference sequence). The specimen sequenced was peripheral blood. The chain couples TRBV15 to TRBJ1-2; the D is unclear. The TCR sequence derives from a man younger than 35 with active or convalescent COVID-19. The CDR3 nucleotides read TGTGCCACCAGCAGAGAGTATCGCTATGGCTACACCTTC. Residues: CATSREYRYGYTF.